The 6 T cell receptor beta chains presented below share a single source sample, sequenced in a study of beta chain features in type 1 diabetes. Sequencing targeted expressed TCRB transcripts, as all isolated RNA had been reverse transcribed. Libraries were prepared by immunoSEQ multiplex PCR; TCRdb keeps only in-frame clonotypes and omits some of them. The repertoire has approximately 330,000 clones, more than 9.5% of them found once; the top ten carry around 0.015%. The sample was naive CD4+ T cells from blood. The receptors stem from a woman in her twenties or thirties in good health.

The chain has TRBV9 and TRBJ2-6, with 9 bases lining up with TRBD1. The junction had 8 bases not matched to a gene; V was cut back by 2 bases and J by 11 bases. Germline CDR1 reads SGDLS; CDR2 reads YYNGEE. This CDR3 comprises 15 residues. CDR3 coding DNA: TGTGCCAGCAGCGTCACACCAGGACAGGGGCACGTCCTGACTTTC. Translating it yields CASSVTPGQGHVLTF.

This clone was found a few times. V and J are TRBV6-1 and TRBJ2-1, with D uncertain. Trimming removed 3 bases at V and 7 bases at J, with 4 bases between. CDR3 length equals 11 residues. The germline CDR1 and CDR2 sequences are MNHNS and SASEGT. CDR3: CASSDLNEQFF. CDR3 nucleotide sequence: TGTGCCAGCAGTGACCTAAATGAGCAGTTCTTC.

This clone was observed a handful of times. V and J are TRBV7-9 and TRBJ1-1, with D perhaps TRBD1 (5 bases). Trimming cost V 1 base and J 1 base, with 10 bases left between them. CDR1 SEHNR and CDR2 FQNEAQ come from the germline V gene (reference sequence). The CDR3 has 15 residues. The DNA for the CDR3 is TGTGCCAGCAGCTTAGTTCGGGGGAAGAACACTGAAGCTTTCTTT. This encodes CASSLVRGKNTEAFF.

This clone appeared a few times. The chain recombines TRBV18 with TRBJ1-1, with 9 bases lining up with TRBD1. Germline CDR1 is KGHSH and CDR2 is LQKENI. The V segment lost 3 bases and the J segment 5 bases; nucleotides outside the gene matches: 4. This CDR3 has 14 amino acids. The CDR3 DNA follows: TGTGCCAGCTCACCGGACAGGGGAGGGACTGAAGCTTTCTTT. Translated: CASSPDRGGTEAFF.

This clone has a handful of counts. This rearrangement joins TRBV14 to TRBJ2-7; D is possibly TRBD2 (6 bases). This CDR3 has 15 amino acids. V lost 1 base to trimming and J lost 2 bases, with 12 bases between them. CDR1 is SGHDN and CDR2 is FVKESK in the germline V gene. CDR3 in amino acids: CASSQAGTAPYEQYF. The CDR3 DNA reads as TGTGCCAGCAGCCAAGCTGGGACTGCACCCTACGAGCAGTACTTC.

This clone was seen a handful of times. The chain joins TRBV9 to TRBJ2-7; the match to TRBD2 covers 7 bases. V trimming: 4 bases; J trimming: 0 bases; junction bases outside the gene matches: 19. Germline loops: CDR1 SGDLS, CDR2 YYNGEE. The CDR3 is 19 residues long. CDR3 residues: CASSPRIVAGDVTSYEQYF. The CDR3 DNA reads TGTGCCAGCAGCCCGAGAATCGTGGCGGGAGACGTTACCTCCTACGAGCAGTACTTC.